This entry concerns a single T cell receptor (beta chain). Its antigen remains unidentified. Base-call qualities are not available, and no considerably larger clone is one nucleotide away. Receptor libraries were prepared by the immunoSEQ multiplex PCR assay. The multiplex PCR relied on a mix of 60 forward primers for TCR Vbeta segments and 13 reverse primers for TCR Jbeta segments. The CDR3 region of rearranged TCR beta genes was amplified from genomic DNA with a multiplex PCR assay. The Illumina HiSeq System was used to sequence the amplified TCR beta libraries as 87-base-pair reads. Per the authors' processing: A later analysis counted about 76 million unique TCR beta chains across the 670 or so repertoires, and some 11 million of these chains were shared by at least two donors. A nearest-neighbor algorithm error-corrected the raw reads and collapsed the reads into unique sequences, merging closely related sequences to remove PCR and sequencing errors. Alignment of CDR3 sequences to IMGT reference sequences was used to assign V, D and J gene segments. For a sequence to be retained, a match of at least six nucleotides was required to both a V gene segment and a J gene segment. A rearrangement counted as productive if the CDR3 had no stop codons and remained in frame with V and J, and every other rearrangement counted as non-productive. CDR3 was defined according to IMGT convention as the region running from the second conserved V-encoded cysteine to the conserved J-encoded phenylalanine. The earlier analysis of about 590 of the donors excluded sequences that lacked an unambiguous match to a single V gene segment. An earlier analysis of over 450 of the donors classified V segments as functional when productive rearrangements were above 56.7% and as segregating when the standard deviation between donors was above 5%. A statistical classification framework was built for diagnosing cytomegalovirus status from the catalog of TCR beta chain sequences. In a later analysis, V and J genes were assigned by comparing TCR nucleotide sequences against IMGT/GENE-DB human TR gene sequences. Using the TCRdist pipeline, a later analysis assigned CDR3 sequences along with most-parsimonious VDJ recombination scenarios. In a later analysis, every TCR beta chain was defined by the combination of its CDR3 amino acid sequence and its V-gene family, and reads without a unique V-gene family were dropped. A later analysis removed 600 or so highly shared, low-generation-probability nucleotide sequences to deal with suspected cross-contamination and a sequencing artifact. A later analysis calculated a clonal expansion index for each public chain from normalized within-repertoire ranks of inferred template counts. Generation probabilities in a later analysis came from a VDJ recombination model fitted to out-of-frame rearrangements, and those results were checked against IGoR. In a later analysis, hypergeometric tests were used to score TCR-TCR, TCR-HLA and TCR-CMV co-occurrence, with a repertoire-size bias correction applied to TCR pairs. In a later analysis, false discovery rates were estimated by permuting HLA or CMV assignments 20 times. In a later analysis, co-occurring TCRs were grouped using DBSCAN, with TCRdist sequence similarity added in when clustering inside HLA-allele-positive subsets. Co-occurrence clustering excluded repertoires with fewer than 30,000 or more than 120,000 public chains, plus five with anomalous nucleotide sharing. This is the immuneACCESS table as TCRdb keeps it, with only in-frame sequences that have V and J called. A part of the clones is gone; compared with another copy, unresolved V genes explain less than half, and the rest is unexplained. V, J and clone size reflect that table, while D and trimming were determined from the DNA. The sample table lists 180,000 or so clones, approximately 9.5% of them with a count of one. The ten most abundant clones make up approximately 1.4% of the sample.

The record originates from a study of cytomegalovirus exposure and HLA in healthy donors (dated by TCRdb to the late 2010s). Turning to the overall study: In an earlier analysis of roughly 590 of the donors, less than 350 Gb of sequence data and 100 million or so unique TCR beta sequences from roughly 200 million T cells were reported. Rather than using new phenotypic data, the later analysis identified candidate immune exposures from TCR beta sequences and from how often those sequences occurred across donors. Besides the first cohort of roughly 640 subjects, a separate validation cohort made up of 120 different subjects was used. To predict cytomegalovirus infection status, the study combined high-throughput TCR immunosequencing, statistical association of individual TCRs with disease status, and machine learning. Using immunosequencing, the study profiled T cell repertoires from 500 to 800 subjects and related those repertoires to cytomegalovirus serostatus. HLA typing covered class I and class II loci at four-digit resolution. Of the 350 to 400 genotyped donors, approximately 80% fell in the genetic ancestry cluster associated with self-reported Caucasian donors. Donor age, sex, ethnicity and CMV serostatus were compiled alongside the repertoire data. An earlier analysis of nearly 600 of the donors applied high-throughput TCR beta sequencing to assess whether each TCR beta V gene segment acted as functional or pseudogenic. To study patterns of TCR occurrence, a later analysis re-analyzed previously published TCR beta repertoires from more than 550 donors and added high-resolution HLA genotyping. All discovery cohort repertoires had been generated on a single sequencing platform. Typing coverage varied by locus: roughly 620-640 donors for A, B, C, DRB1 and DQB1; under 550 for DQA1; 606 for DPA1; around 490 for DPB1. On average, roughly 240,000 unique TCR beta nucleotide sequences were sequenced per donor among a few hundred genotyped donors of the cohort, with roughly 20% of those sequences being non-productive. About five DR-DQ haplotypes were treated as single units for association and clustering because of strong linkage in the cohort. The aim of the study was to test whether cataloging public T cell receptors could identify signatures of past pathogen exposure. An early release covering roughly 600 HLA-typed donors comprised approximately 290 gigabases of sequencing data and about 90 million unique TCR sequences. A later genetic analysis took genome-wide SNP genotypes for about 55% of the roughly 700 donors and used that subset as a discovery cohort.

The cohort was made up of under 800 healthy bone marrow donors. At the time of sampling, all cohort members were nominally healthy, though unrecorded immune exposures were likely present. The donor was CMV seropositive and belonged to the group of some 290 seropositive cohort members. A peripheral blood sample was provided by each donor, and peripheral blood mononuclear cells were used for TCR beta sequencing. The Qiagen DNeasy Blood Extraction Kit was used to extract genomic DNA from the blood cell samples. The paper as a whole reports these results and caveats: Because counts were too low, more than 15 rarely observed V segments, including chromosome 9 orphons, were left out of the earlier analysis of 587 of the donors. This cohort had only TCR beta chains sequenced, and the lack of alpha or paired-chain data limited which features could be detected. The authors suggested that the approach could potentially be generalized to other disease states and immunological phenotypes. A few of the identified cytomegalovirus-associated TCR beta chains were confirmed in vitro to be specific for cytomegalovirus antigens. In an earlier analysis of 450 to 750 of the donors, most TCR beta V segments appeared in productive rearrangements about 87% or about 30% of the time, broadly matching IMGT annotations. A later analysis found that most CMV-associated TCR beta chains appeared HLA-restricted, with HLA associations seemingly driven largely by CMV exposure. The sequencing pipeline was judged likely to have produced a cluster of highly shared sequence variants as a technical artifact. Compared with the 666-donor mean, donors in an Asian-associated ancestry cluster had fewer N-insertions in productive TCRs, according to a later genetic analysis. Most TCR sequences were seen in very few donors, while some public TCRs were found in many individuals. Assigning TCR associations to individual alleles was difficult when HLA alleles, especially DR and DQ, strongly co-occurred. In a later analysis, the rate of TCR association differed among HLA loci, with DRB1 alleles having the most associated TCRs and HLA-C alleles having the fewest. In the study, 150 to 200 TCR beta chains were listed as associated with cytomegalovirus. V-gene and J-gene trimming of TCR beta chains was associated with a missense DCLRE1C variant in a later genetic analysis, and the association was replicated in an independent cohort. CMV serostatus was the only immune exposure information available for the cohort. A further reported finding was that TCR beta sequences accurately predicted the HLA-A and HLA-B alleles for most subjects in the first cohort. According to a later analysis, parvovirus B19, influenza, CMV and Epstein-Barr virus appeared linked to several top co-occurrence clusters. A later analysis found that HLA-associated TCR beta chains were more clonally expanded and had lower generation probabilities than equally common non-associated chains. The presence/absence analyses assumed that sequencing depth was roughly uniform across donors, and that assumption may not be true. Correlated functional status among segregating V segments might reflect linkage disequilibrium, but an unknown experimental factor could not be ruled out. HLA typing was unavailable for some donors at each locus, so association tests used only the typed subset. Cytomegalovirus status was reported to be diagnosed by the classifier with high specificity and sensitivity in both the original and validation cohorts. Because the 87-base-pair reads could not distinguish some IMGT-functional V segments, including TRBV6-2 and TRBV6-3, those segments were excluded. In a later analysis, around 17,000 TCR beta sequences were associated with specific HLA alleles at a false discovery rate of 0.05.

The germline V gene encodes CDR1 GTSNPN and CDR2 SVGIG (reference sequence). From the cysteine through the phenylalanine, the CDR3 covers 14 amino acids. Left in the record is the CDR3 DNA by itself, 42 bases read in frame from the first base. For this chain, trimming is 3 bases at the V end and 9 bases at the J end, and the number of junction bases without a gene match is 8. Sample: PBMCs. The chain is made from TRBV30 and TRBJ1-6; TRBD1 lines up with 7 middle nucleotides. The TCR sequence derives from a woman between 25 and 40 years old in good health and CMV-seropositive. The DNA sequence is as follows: TGTGCCTGGAGAGGGGGCGGTCGGACTTCACCCCTCCACTTT. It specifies CAWRGGGRTSPLHF.